This T cell receptor beta chain was found in a study of T cells in Graves' hyperthyroidism and ophthalmopathy. The germline CDR1 and CDR2 sequences are SGHTA and FQGTGA. Trimming removed 0 bases at V and 2 bases at J, with 11 bases between. CDR3 length: 15 amino acids. The table lists this clonotype with a few counts. For the diagnoses, clinical symptoms, serum thyroxine and TRAb, thyroid ultrasound and orbital computed tomography were used. The source of the PBMCs was over 8.5 ml of fresh peripheral blood. Authors of the study amplified TCR beta CDR3 regions from RNA transcripts. During a first-round RT-PCR of the TCR CDR3, the HTBI primer set was used. A single record per CDR3 protein comes from TCRdb applying MiXCR to the multiplex PCR reads. Of 600,000 to 700,000 distinct CDR3 sequences listed, roughly 15% were seen once; the top ten hold 4% to 5.5%.

The rearrangement uses TRBV7-3 and TRBJ2-7; D is uncertain. Source material: blood. The sequence came from a woman aged 40 to 50 with Graves' ophthalmopathy. The CDR3: CASSLTYGDAYEQYF. The CDR3 region has the DNA TGTGCCAGCAGCTTAACGTATGGGGATGCCTACGAGCAGTACTTC.